This T cell receptor beta chain was documented in a study of T cells expressing NK-cell markers. The overall study: Obtained from sorted CD3+CD56+NKG2C+, CD3+CD56+NKG2C- and CD3+CD56-NKG2C+ T cells were the TCR beta repertoires.

General study findings and limits: A range of about 1.0-7.5% of CD8+ T cells consisted of dominant NKG2C+ clonotypes in about six donors.

Regarding this clonotype: As yet, its antigen is unknown.

The CDR3 consists of 13 residues. The V gene's germline CDR1 is SGHAT and CDR2 FQNNGV. TCRdb reanalyzed the 5' RACE reads and collapses them to one entry per CDR3 protein, without DNA. The sample totals more than 250,000 distinct CDR3 sequences. The chain employs TRBV11-2 and TRBJ1-2. Material: blood T cells: a sorted CD56 or NKG2C T cell subset, CD4+ or CD8+ T cells, or bulk PBMC T cells (not recorded which). The source is a man aged 18 to 35 in good health. CDR3 sequence: CASTTDGYYGYTF. Based on the CDR3 plus reference TRBV11-2 and TRBJ1-2, the full variable domain is EAGVAQSPRYKIIEKRQSVAFWCNPISGHATLYWYQQILGQGPKLLIQFQNNGVVDDSQLPKDRFSAERLKGVDSTLKIQPAKLEDSAVYLCASTTDGYYGYTFGSGTRLTVV.